The rows below give T cell receptor beta chains drawn from one sample of a study of OX40 agonist ivuxolimab in advanced cancers. The table came from immunoSEQ multiplex PCR; TCRdb's copy has only in-frame clones and leaves some out. The sample yields 90,000 to 100,000 clones, 91% seen once. Sequencing used CD4+ or CD8+ T cells sorted from blood, obtained in a trial of the OX40 agonist ivuxolimab. The source is an adult with an advanced solid tumor such as melanoma, head and neck, liver or kidney cancer. Each CDR3 is given with its conserved first and last residue. Fields, in order: V gene, clone size, D gene, J gene, CDR3 protein, CDR3 DNA. D genes are given only for firm matches. The listing skips clone size in some rows; elsewhere it reads once, few, many or a size class.

v_call: TRBV28; clone_size: NA; d_call: NA; j_call: TRBJ2-7; cdr3_aa: CASSLFMSSYEQYF; cdr3_nt: TGTGCCAGCAGTTTATTTATGAGCTCCTACGAGCAGTACTTC
v_call: TRBV11-2; clone_size: NA; d_call: TRBD2; j_call: TRBJ2-3; cdr3_aa: CASSLVSGGTDTQYF; cdr3_nt: TGTGCCAGCAGCTTAGTTAGCGGGGGAACAGATACGCAGTATTTT
v_call: TRBV6-5; clone_size: NA; d_call: NA; j_call: TRBJ1-5; cdr3_aa: CASSTDPQPQHF; cdr3_nt: TGTGCCAGCAGTACCGATCCTCAGCCCCAGCATTTT
v_call: TRBV5-1; clone_size: once; d_call: TRBD1; j_call: TRBJ1-4; cdr3_aa: CASSTGQGEKLFF; cdr3_nt: TGCGCCAGCAGCACGGGACAGGGTGAAAAACTGTTTTTT
v_call: TRBV7-2; clone_size: NA; d_call: NA; j_call: TRBJ2-7; cdr3_aa: CASSSQGILTYEQYF; cdr3_nt: TGTGCCAGCAGCTCGCAGGGTATACTCACCTACGAGCAGTACTTC
v_call: TRBV11-2; clone_size: NA; d_call: NA; j_call: TRBJ2-3; cdr3_aa: CASSLHRDRSTDTQYF; cdr3_nt: TGTGCCAGCAGCTTACACCGGGACCGAAGCACAGATACGCAGTATTTT
v_call: TRBV5-1; clone_size: NA; d_call: NA; j_call: TRBJ2-7; cdr3_aa: CASSQMTGSYEQYF; cdr3_nt: TGCGCCAGCAGCCAAATGACGGGGTCCTACGAGCAGTACTTC
v_call: TRBV4-3; clone_size: NA; d_call: NA; j_call: TRBJ1-2; cdr3_aa: CASSQDPPGGRYGYTF; cdr3_nt: TGCGCCAGCAGCCAAGATCCCCCGGGGGGCAGATATGGCTACACCTTC
v_call: TRBV2; clone_size: NA; d_call: TRBD1; j_call: TRBJ2-1; cdr3_aa: CASSSGQGRGDEQFF; cdr3_nt: TGTGCCAGCAGTTCCGGACAGGGGAGAGGGGATGAGCAGTTCTTC
v_call: TRBV9; clone_size: NA; d_call: NA; j_call: TRBJ2-5; cdr3_aa: CASSVGEGVGETQYF; cdr3_nt: TGTGCCAGCAGCGTAGGAGAAGGGGTGGGCGAGACCCAGTACTTC